The 30 T cell receptor beta chains below were found in one sample sequenced in a study of T cells in tuberculosis. TCRdb's copy holds only in-frame clones and misses some; the assay was immunoSEQ multiplex PCR. The data show roughly 10,000 clones, over 90% seen once. The sample consisted of PBMCs. These receptor sequences come from an adult with tuberculosis.

The rearrangement uses TRBV4-2 and TRBJ1-5, with D tentatively TRBD1 (6 bases). This CDR3 comprises 16 residues. The germline V gene has CDR1 LGHNA and CDR2 YNFKEQ. V was cut by 4 bases and J by 2 bases, with 15 bases left in between. The DNA of the CDR3 is TGTGCCAGCAGCCGAAACAGGGCAGTGGGCAATCAGCCCCAGCATTTT. It translates to CASSRNRAVGNQPQHF.

The chain uses TRBV30 and TRBJ1-4, with a tentative D call TRBD1 (5 bases). Deletions cut 1 base from V and 6 bases from J, with 15 bases between. The CDR3 consists of 15 residues. Germline V gene lookup returns CDR1 GTSNPN and CDR2 SVGIG (reference sequence). The CDR3 nucleotides read TGTGCCTGGAGTGACGGGGCGGGGGTTTATGAAAAACTGTTTTTT. Amino acids: CAWSDGAGVYEKLFF.

The chain has TRBV30 and TRBJ1-2; tentative D call: TRBD1 (6 bases). V was shortened by 2 bases and J by 8 bases, with 15 bases between the two germline ends. The CDR3 totals 13 residues. CDR1 is GTSNPN, CDR2 SVGIG, per germline (reference sequence). The CDR3 spells CAWSYMTGRGYTF. CDR3 DNA: TGTGCCTGGAGTTACATGACAGGACGGGGCTACACCTTC.

This chain connects TRBV19 to TRBJ2-2; 10 bases line up with TRBD1. Germline CDR1 and CDR2: LNHDA and SQIVND (reference sequence). V lost 7 bases to trimming and J lost 4 bases; unmatched junction nucleotides: 6. The CDR3 runs to 15 residues. CDR3: CASTPTGGGTGELFF. Here the CDR3 DNA reads TGTGCCAGTACCCCGACAGGGGGCGGCACCGGGGAGCTGTTTTTT.

The rearrangement joins TRBV13 to TRBJ2-7; 9 positions match TRBD1. Germline CDR1 and CDR2: PRHDT and FYEKMQ (reference sequence). CDR3 length equals 14 residues. Germline trimming cut 5 bases from V and 3 bases from J; bases unmatched to any gene: 5. CDR3 coding DNA: TGTGCCAGCAGCCACCGACAGGGGGTCTACGAGCAGTACTTC. It is translated as CASSHRQGVYEQYF.

This chain joins TRBV5-3 and TRBJ1-1, with D possibly being TRBD1 (6 bases). TRBV5-3 is an ORF, and what it does is uncertain. V was pared by 4 bases and J by 1 base, with 11 bases between. The CDR3 has 14 residues. This CDR3 is CARSPGHSNTEAFF. For the CDR3, the DNA is TGTGCCAGAAGCCCGGGACATTCGAACACTGAAGCTTTCTTT.

This clone appeared a single time. V and J are TRBV25-1 and TRBJ2-7; maybe TRBD2 (5 bases). The CDR3 contains 16 residues. The germline V gene has CDR1 MGHDK and CDR2 SYGVNS. The V gene lost 8 bases and the J gene lost 4 bases, with 24 bases spanning the gap. The CDR3 sequence: CASSILRERPGYEQYF. DNA for the CDR3: TGTGCCAGCTCTATTTTGAGGGAACGCCCGGGATACGAGCAGTACTTC.

The J gene is TRBJ1-2, the V gene TRBV19; weak D call: TRBD1 (6 bases). V gave up 7 bases and J gave up 8 bases, with 17 bases separating them. The CDR3 length is 13 residues. Germline assignment: CDR1 LNHDA and CDR2 SQIVND (reference sequence). CDR3: CASTRAGAEGYTF. In DNA form, the CDR3 reads TGTGCCAGTACCCGGGCAGGGGCGGAGGGCTACACCTTC.

The chain uses TRBV5-4 and TRBJ1-1, with a possible D match to TRBD1 (5 bases). Per germline, CDR1 SGHNT and CDR2 YYREEE (reference sequence). The length of the CDR3 is 17 residues. Trimming took 0 bases from V and 4 from J, leaving 19 bases between them. The CDR3 sequence: CASSLGGLGKPGTEAFF. CDR3 sequence (DNA): TGTGCCAGCAGCTTGGGGGGCCTGGGTAAACCGGGCACTGAAGCTTTCTTT.

V is TRBV7-6 and J is TRBJ2-5; tentative D call: TRBD1 (7 bases). V was pared by 1 base and J by 3 bases, with 18 bases between. The CDR3 consists of 17 residues. The germline V gene encodes CDR1 SGHVS and CDR2 FNYEAQ. This CDR3 is CASSLVQAGQYEETQYF. The CDR3 coding sequence is TGTGCCAGCAGCTTAGTTCAGGCGGGACAGTACGAAGAGACCCAGTACTTC.

The gene calls are TRBV27 and TRBJ1-2; D is ambiguous. V was shortened by 10 bases and J by 2 bases, with 17 bases between the two germline ends. Per the germline V gene, CDR1 is MNHEY and CDR2 is SMNVEV (reference sequence). The CDR3 covers 14 residues. Written as DNA, the CDR3 is TGTGCCACCGCCCCGGTCAGGCCGAACTATGGCTACACCTTC. Translating gives CATAPVRPNYGYTF.

V is TRBV11-2 and J is TRBJ2-3, with TRBD2 as a possible D gene (5 bases). CDR3 size: 16 residues. Trimming removed 5 bases from V and 1 base from J, with 16 bases in between. The germline V gene encodes CDR1 SGHAT and CDR2 FQNNGV. The chain's CDR3 is CASSIGSTLGTDTQYF. CDR3 nucleotides: TGTGCCAGCAGCATAGGGAGTACCCTTGGCACAGATACGCAGTATTTT.

This chain connects TRBV2 to TRBJ1-4; TRBD1 is a possible D gene (6 bases). The CDR3 consists of 15 residues. V was trimmed by 0 bases and J by 6 bases, leaving 11 bases between them. Germline CDR1 SNHLY, CDR2 FYNNEI. The CDR3 reads CASSEAPRGDEKLFF. CDR3 in DNA: TGTGCCAGCAGTGAAGCGCCCAGGGGAGATGAAAAACTGTTTTTT.

V is TRBV10-3 and J is TRBJ2-5, with D maybe TRBD2 (5 bases). The CDR3 covers 12 residues. The V gene's germline CDR1 is ENHRY and CDR2 SYGVKD. Trimming took 3 bases from V and 9 from J, leaving 11 bases between them. CDR3 DNA sequence: TGTGCCATCAGTGAAGCCGTCGGGGCCCAGTACTTC. This sequence encodes CAISEAVGAQYF.

The chain recombines TRBV6-1 with TRBJ2-3, with 9 bases matching TRBD1. This CDR3 spans 15 amino acids. With V trimmed by 6 bases and J by 3 bases, 7 bases remained unmatched. Looked up from germline, CDR1 is MNHNS and CDR2 is SASEGT. DNA for the CDR3: TGTGCCAGCAGCCCCGGGACAGGGAGTACAGATACGCAGTATTTT. As protein: CASSPGTGSTDTQYF.

This chain joins TRBV5-1 and TRBJ2-5; 7 nucleotides align to TRBD1. The germline V gene has CDR1 SGHRS and CDR2 YFSETQ. Trimming at V came to 1 base and at J to 4 bases, leaving 1 base not matched to a gene. The CDR3 is 13 amino acids. The CDR3 here is CASSLHRGETQYF. The CDR3 DNA reads TGCGCCAGCAGCTTGCACAGGGGAGAGACCCAGTACTTC.

The rearrangement joins TRBV6-1 to TRBJ2-7; perhaps TRBD2 as D (5 bases). The germline CDR1 and CDR2 sequences are MNHNS and SASEGT. CDR3 size: 14 residues. V lost 4 bases and J 2 bases, leaving 12 bases between the germline ends. The DNA of the CDR3 is TGTGCCAGCAGTGGGTCTAGCCTTACCTACGAGCAGTACTTC. Its translation is CASSGSSLTYEQYF.

This chain uses TRBV7-2 with TRBJ1-5; unclear D gene. Germline V gene data show CDR1 as SGHTA and CDR2 as FQGNSA. The V end was cut by 4 bases, the J end by 6 bases, with 7 bases between. This CDR3 is built from 12 residues. The CDR3 DNA follows: TGTGCCAGCAGCTCGACACTTCAGCCCCAGCATTTT. This gives the protein CASSSTLQPQHF.

The chain is built from TRBV30 and TRBJ2-3; a weak D match, TRBD2 (6 bases). CDR3 size: 14 residues. Trimming left V 4 bases short and J 3 bases short, with 14 bases between. Germline lookup yields CDR1 GTSNPN and CDR2 SVGIG (reference sequence). The chain's CDR3 is CAWKQLRGTDTQYF. CDR3 in DNA: TGTGCCTGGAAACAATTGCGGGGAACAGATACGCAGTATTTT.

This clone was observed once. This rearrangement joins TRBV5-1 to TRBJ2-2, with D maybe TRBD1 (6 bases). CDR3 length: 16 residues. The germline CDR1 and CDR2 sequences are SGHRS and YFSETQ. V was pared by 4 bases and J by 2 bases, with 15 bases between. The CDR3 is CASSPRAGDNTGELFF. The CDR3 DNA sequence: TGCGCCAGCAGCCCCAGGGCAGGGGACAACACCGGGGAGCTGTTTTTT.

This rearrangement joins TRBV30 to TRBJ2-7, with D possibly being TRBD2 (6 bases). CDR1 GTSNPN and CDR2 SVGIG come from the germline V gene (reference sequence). The CDR3 contains 15 residues. V was cut by 5 bases and J by 1 base, with 18 bases left in between. The CDR3: CAWGAPHGGSYEQYF. The CDR3 bases are TGTGCCTGGGGGGCCCCCCACGGAGGGTCCTACGAGCAGTACTTC.

This clone was recorded once. The chain links TRBV21-1 to TRBJ2-5; the table gives TRBD2 as D, unverified against the DNA. TRBV21-1 is classified as a pseudogene. This CDR3 comprises 16 residues. The CDR3 sequence: CASSKDPVRELGTQYF. The CDR3 DNA follows: TGTGCCAGCAGCAAAGACCCAGTTAGGGAGCTTGGGACCCAGTACTTC.

J is TRBJ2-3 and V is TRBV20-1; 9 nucleotides align to TRBD2. This CDR3 contains 11 residues. The J segment lost 9 bases and the V segment lost 7 bases, leaving 5 bases of the junction unmatched. Germline V gene lookup returns CDR1 DFQATT and CDR2 SNEGSKA (reference sequence). Written as DNA, the CDR3 is TGCAGTGAACTAGCGGGCGTGACGCAGTATTTT. Translation: CSELAGVTQYF.

This clone was counted once. This sequence joins TRBV2 and TRBJ2-3; D is possibly TRBD2 (6 bases). The CDR3 is 13 amino acids. Looked up from germline, CDR1 is SNHLY and CDR2 is FYNNEI. Trimming took 10 bases from V and 0 from J, leaving 11 bases between them. CDR3 bases: TGTGCCACCCAAGGGACTAGCACAGATACGCAGTATTTT. Its translation: CATQGTSTDTQYF.

This rearrangement joins TRBV30 to TRBJ2-3, with D perhaps matching TRBD1 (6 bases). The CDR3 is made up of 15 amino acids. The germline V gene has CDR1 GTSNPN and CDR2 SVGIG (reference sequence). Deletions cut 3 bases from V and 7 bases from J, with 20 bases between. The CDR3 region has the DNA TGTGCCTGGAGGGGGGCAGGGGAGATAAAGAATACGCAGTATTTT. Residues: CAWRGAGEIKNTQYF.

V usage is TRBV7-3 and J usage is TRBJ1-6; D not resolved. CDR1 and CDR2 (germline): SGHTA, FQGTGA. CDR3 length: 13 amino acids. Trimming shortened V by 4 bases and J by 7 bases, and 8 bases separated the two germline ends. CDR3 nucleotides: TGTGCCAGCAGCTCAATGCAGAATTCACCCCTCCACTTT. Protein product: CASSSMQNSPLHF.

CDR3 bases: TGTGCCAGCACGGAGAGCGGGGGCTTGAACACTGAAGCTTTCTTT. Protein: CASTESGGLNTEAFF. This rearrangement joins TRBV9 to TRBJ1-1; perhaps TRBD1 as D (6 bases). This CDR3 has 15 amino acids. Germline loops: CDR1 SGDLS, CDR2 YYNGEE. V dropped 6 bases and J dropped 0 bases, with 15 bases sitting between them.

The gene calls are TRBV2 and TRBJ2-7; 7 nucleotides align to TRBD2. The V gene's germline CDR1 is SNHLY and CDR2 FYNNEI. Trimming cost V 3 bases and J 4 bases; bases outside gene matches: 6. The length of the CDR3 is 14 residues. CDR3 amino acids: CASSDGRGGYEQYF. CDR3 DNA sequence: TGTGCCAGCAGTGATGGGAGGGGTGGGTACGAGCAGTACTTC.

This clone came up a few times. The genes are TRBV6-5 and TRBJ2-5, with D hard to call. This CDR3 is built from 13 residues. The germline gives CDR1 MNHEY, CDR2 SVGAGI. V was clipped by 5 bases and J by 5 bases, with 12 bases between them. The CDR3 DNA sequence: TGTGCCAGCAGTCGTTCTCCGAGGGAGACCCAGTACTTC. This translates into CASSRSPRETQYF.

This chain links TRBV5-1 with TRBJ2-2; 13 nucleotides agree with TRBD2. V was pared by 4 bases and J by 4 bases, with 4 bases of the junction left unmatched. Germline CDR1 reads SGHRS; CDR2 reads YFSETQ. The CDR3 covers 16 residues. CDR3 DNA sequence: TGCGCCAGCAGCCTGACTAGCGGGAGGCTCACCGGGGAGCTGTTTTTT. It yields the protein CASSLTSGRLTGELFF.